These 27 T cell receptor beta chains originate from one sample sequenced in a study of OX40 agonist ivuxolimab in advanced cancers. Repertoires were generated with immunoSEQ multiplex PCR, while TCRdb's copy carries only in-frame clones and drops some. The sample has around 78,000 clones, more than 80% seen once; the top ten hold roughly 0.94%. The starting material was CD4+ or CD8+ T cells sorted from blood, obtained in a trial of the OX40 agonist ivuxolimab. The source is an adult with an advanced solid tumor such as melanoma, head and neck, liver or kidney cancer.

V and J are TRBV28 and TRBJ2-7; perhaps TRBD1 as D (5 bases). Germline lookup yields CDR1 MDHEN and CDR2 SYDVKM. V gave up 7 bases and J gave up 0 bases, with 13 bases separating them. The CDR3 contains 14 residues. The CDR3 reads CASTRGASSYEQYF. DNA of the CDR3: TGTGCCAGCACCCGTGGGGCATCCTCCTACGAGCAGTACTTC. Looking up the rest from reference TRBV28 and TRBJ2-7 gives the full variable domain: DVKVTQSSRYLVKRTGEKVFLECVQDMDHENMFWYRQDPGLGLRLIYFSYDVKMKEKGDIPEGYSVSREKKERFSLILESASTNQTSMYLCASTRGASSYEQYFGPGTRLTVT.

This chain's CDR3 is CASSVDGSTDTQYF. The CDR3 DNA reads as TGTGCCAGCAGCGTAGATGGCAGCACAGATACGCAGTATTTT. The chain carries TRBV9 and TRBJ2-3; D ambiguous. The CDR3 is 14 residues long. The V end was cut by 0 bases, the J end by 0 bases, with 5 bases between. The germline gives CDR1 SGDLS, CDR2 YYNGEE.

The chain links TRBV18 to TRBJ1-2; D is unclear. Trimming pared 4 bases from V and 3 bases from J, leaving 9 bases between. CDR1 is KGHSH, CDR2 LQKENI, per germline. The CDR3 covers 13 residues. The CDR3 DNA sequence: TGTGCCAGCTCACAAAACAGAGACTATGGCTACACCTTC. Amino acid sequence: CASSQNRDYGYTF.

V is TRBV18 and J is TRBJ1-1, with unresolved D. Trimming took off 2 bases at V and 5 bases at J, with 9 bases between the two ends. CDR3 length: 13 residues. The germline CDR1 and CDR2 sequences are KGHSH and LQKENI. This CDR3 reads CASSPGVRTEAFF. The CDR3 region has the DNA TGTGCCAGCTCACCAGGGGTTAGGACTGAAGCTTTCTTT.

A few counts support this clone. The V call is TRBV15, the J call TRBJ1-5; D is undetermined. Germline CDR1 reads LNHNV; CDR2 reads YYDKDF (reference sequence). This CDR3 contains 12 residues. V lost 1 base, J lost 8 bases, and 6 bases lay in between. CDR3 in amino acids: CATSRGIEPQHF. As DNA, the CDR3 is TGTGCCACCAGCAGAGGAATAGAGCCCCAGCATTTT.

The gene calls are TRBV29-1 and TRBJ1-2; possible D gene TRBD1, 6 bases. The V end was cut by 7 bases, the J end by 4 bases, with 13 bases between. CDR3 size: 12 residues. Looked up from germline, CDR1 is SQVTM and CDR2 is ANQGSEA. CDR3 residues: CSGRQAGYGYTF. Written as DNA, the CDR3 is TGCAGCGGAAGACAGGCCGGCTATGGCTACACCTTC.

This chain links TRBV7-9 with TRBJ1-2, with 7 bases fitting TRBD1. Looked up from germline, CDR1 is SEHNR and CDR2 is FQNEAQ (reference sequence). The CDR3 runs to 14 residues. V was pared by 5 bases and J by 1 base, with 4 bases of the junction left unmatched. The CDR3 DNA is TGTGCCAGCAGCGGACAGGCGGATAACTATGGCTACACCTTC. Amino acids: CASSGQADNYGYTF.

The chain combines TRBV28 with TRBJ2-1; D may match TRBD1 or TRBD2 (5 bases each). Germline V gene data show CDR1 as MDHEN and CDR2 as SYDVKM. This CDR3 region has 14 residues. V was pared by 5 bases and J by 6 bases, with 14 bases between. The CDR3 here is CASSRSGQVNEQFF. CDR3 nucleotide sequence: TGTGCCAGCAGTCGGTCGGGGCAGGTCAATGAGCAGTTCTTC.

V and J are TRBV5-1 and TRBJ2-7; 10 bases match TRBD1. This CDR3 spans 15 amino acids. CDR1 SGHRS and CDR2 YFSETQ come from the germline V gene. V lost 4 bases and J lost 5; bases outside the gene matches: 9. DNA of the CDR3: TGCGCCAGCAGCCCAGGTGGGACAGGGGTCCACGAGCAGTACTTC. It is translated as CASSPGGTGVHEQYF.

This rearrangement joins TRBV5-1 to TRBJ2-7, with a possible D match to TRBD2 (5 bases). CDR1 is SGHRS, CDR2 YFSETQ, per germline. Trimming pared 0 bases from V and 1 base from J, leaving 8 bases between. CDR3 length equals 14 residues. This chain's CDR3 is CASSLGGRSYEQYF. DNA of the CDR3: TGCGCCAGCAGCTTGGGAGGGAGATCCTACGAGCAGTACTTC. The whole variable domain, remainder taken from reference TRBV5-1 and TRBJ2-7, is KAGVTQTPRYLIKTRGQQVTLSCSPISGHRSVSWYQQTPGQGLQFLFEYFSETQRNKGNFPGRFSGRQFSNSRSEMNVSTLELGDSALYLCASSLGGRSYEQYFGPGTRLTVT.

This chain joins TRBV19 and TRBJ2-7, with D uncertain. CDR1 and CDR2 (germline): LNHDA, SQIVND (reference sequence). With 2 bases removed from V and 0 bases from J, the gap between germline ends came to 11 bases. CDR3 length equals 15 residues. The CDR3 loop is CASSIQAERSYEQYF. The CDR3 DNA reads as TGTGCCAGTAGTATACAGGCAGAGCGCTCCTACGAGCAGTACTTC. The full variable domain, rest sourced from reference TRBV19 and TRBJ2-7, is DGGITQSPKYLFRKEGQNVTLSCEQNLNHDAMYWYRQDPGQGLRLIYYSQIVNDFQKGDIAEGYSVSREKKESFPLTVTSAQKNPTAFYLCASSIQAERSYEQYFGPGTRLTVT.

CDR3 bases: TGCAGCGCCCTCGGGAGTAGGGGCTACACCTTC. Its translation is CSALGSRGYTF. The genes are TRBV29-1 and TRBJ1-2; D gene ambiguous. The V gene's germline CDR1 is SQVTM and CDR2 ANQGSEA. The CDR3 totals 11 residues. Trimming stripped 7 bases from V and 8 bases from J, with 14 bases between.

V usage is TRBV7-9 and J usage is TRBJ1-5; 10 bases are a match to TRBD1. Per the germline V gene, CDR1 is SEHNR and CDR2 is FQNEAQ (reference sequence). The V and J ends lost 8 bases and 5 bases, in that order; junction bases with no gene match: 9. The CDR3 length is 15 residues. The CDR3 loop reads CASSKVGTGDQPQHF. The CDR3 DNA reads TGTGCCAGCTCCAAGGTCGGGACAGGGGATCAGCCCCAGCATTTT.

V gene TRBV5-6 combines with J gene TRBJ2-3, with D unresolved. The CDR3 is 13 residues long. The germline V gene encodes CDR1 SGHDT and CDR2 YYEEEE. Trimming left V 2 bases short and J 0 bases short, with 4 bases between. The CDR3 sequence: CASSLASTDTQYF. The DNA of the CDR3 is TGTGCCAGCAGCTTAGCTAGCACAGATACGCAGTATTTT.

V usage is TRBV10-3 and J usage is TRBJ2-5; D is possibly TRBD1 (6 bases). Trimming removed 2 bases from V and 5 bases from J, with 9 bases in between. Germline CDR1 and CDR2: ENHRY and SYGVKD. The CDR3 has 13 amino acids. The CDR3 is CAISEQGRETQYF. The CDR3 bases are TGTGCCATCAGTGAGCAGGGGCGGGAGACCCAGTACTTC.

The rearrangement links TRBV6-1 to TRBJ2-5; 9 nucleotides agree with TRBD2. CDR1 is MNHNS, CDR2 SASEGT, per germline. Trimming cost V 1 base and J 5 bases; bases outside gene matches: 11. CDR3 length: 17 residues. The CDR3 coding sequence is TGTGCCAGCAGTGAAGGAGGCGCGGGAGGGGTTGGGGAGACCCAGTACTTC. Its translation is CASSEGGAGGVGETQYF.

The rearrangement joins TRBV28 to TRBJ2-5; D remains unclear. Germline V gene lookup returns CDR1 MDHEN and CDR2 SYDVKM. The CDR3 is 14 residues long. Trimming cost V 3 bases and J 1 base, with 9 bases left between them. Here the CDR3 reads CASSFPGIQETQYF. As DNA, the CDR3 is TGTGCCAGCAGTTTTCCTGGAATCCAAGAGACCCAGTACTTC. Complete variable domain (other parts from reference TRBV28 and TRBJ2-5): DVKVTQSSRYLVKRTGEKVFLECVQDMDHENMFWYRQDPGLGLRLIYFSYDVKMKEKGDIPEGYSVSREKKERFSLILESASTNQTSMYLCASSFPGIQETQYFGPGTRLLVL.

This chain connects TRBV9 to TRBJ1-1, with TRBD1 identical over 9 bases. Germline-derived CDR1 and CDR2 are SGDLS and YYNGEE. The CDR3 loop spans 14 amino acids. The trim removed 3 bases at V and 5 bases at J, leaving 5 bases unmatched. The CDR3 nucleotides are TGTGCCAGCAGCGAGATGGACAGGGGAACTGAAGCTTTCTTT. This translates into CASSEMDRGTEAFF.

The CDR3 spells CASSPGLAGGGTDTQYF. The CDR3 bases are TGTGCCAGCTCACCCGGACTAGCGGGAGGGGGCACAGATACGCAGTATTTT. This chain connects TRBV18 to TRBJ2-3; TRBD2 matches 15 bases. The CDR3 totals 17 residues. V shed 3 bases and J 1 base; nucleotides not matched to a gene: 2. In germline, CDR1 is KGHSH, CDR2 LQKENI.

The rearrangement joins TRBV19 to TRBJ1-4, with TRBD1 matching over 10 bases. Germline lookup yields CDR1 LNHDA and CDR2 SQIVND (reference sequence). After removal of 6 bases from V and 0 bases from J, the junction contained 7 bases not matched to a gene. This CDR3 is built from 17 residues. The DNA for the CDR3 is TGTGCCAGTAGGACGGGACAGGGGACCGCAACTAATGAAAAACTGTTTTTT. It is translated as CASRTGQGTATNEKLFF.

V and J are TRBV25-1 and TRBJ2-2; no reliable D call. This CDR3 region has 13 residues. Trimming shortened V by 3 bases and J by 5 bases, and 7 bases separated the two germline ends. Germline CDR1 reads MGHDK; CDR2 reads SYGVNS. The CDR3 loop reads CASSDARTGELFF. DNA for the CDR3: TGTGCCAGCAGTGACGCCCGAACCGGGGAGCTGTTTTTT.

The J gene is TRBJ2-3, the V gene TRBV19; perhaps D is TRBD1 or TRBD2 (6 bases each). V was trimmed by 5 bases and J by 0 bases, leaving 15 bases between them. The germline V gene has CDR1 LNHDA and CDR2 SQIVND (reference sequence). This CDR3 has 16 residues. CDR3 amino acids: CASSPRGGSSTDTQYF. CDR3 DNA: TGTGCCAGTAGTCCCAGAGGGGGGTCTAGCACAGATACGCAGTATTTT.

This CDR3 is CASSVGTSPGTQYF. CDR3 nucleotide sequence: TGTGCCAGCAGCGTGGGAACATCCCCCGGGACCCAGTACTTC. V gene TRBV9 combines with J gene TRBJ2-5; D uncertain. There are 14 residues in the CDR3. V lost 2 bases to trimming and J lost 7 bases, with 15 bases between them. Per the germline V gene, CDR1 is SGDLS and CDR2 is YYNGEE.

This chain joins TRBV28 and TRBJ2-5; 9 bases fit TRBD2. The J segment lost 4 bases and the V segment lost 5 bases, leaving 5 bases of the junction unmatched. The V gene's germline CDR1 is MDHEN and CDR2 SYDVKM. This CDR3 spans 14 amino acids. In nucleotides, the CDR3 is TGTGCCAGCAGTCAAGGGACTAGCCTAGAGACCCAGTACTTC. Translating it yields CASSQGTSLETQYF. Together with reference TRBV28 and TRBJ2-5, the CDR3 gives the full variable domain: DVKVTQSSRYLVKRTGEKVFLECVQDMDHENMFWYRQDPGLGLRLIYFSYDVKMKEKGDIPEGYSVSREKKERFSLILESASTNQTSMYLCASSQGTSLETQYFGPGTRLLVL.

Only a few counts were recorded for this clone. The chain recombines TRBV7-6 with TRBJ2-1, with 12 bases that match TRBD2. V shed 4 bases, J shed 8 bases, and the junction held 15 bases outside the gene matches. The CDR3 sequence is 18 residues long. Germline lookup yields CDR1 SGHVS and CDR2 FNYEAQ. The DNA of the CDR3 is TGTGCCAGCAGCTCAAAGGGACTAGCGGGTATTGGTGGGGATGAGCAGTTCTTC. It yields the protein CASSSKGLAGIGGDEQFF. The complete variable domain, with remaining parts taken from reference TRBV7-6 and TRBJ2-1, reads GAGVSQSPRYKVTKRGQDVALRCDPISGHVSLYWYRQALGQGPEFLTYFNYEAQQDKSGLPNDRFSAERPEGSISTLTIQRTEQRDSAMYRCASSSKGLAGIGGDEQFFGPGTRLTVL.

The chain carries TRBV7-9 and TRBJ1-5; D unclear. The V gene's germline CDR1 is SEHNR and CDR2 FQNEAQ (reference sequence). The CDR3 has 13 residues. Trimming took 5 bases from V and 7 from J, leaving 12 bases between them. The CDR3 region is CASSDVDSQPQHF. The CDR3 nucleotides read TGTGCCAGCAGCGACGTCGACTCGCAGCCCCAGCATTTT. Drawing the rest from reference TRBV7-9 and TRBJ1-5, the complete variable domain is DTGVSQNPRHKITKRGQNVTFRCDPISEHNRLYWYRQTLGQGPEFLTYFQNEAQLEKSRLLSDRFSAERPKGSFSTLEIQRTEQGDSAMYLCASSDVDSQPQHFGDGTRLSIL.

The chain employs TRBV10-2 and TRBJ2-2; 8 nucleotides line up with TRBD1. CDR3 size: 13 residues. Trimming removed 10 bases from V and 4 bases from J; junction bases left unmatched: 5. Germline CDR1 is WSHSY and CDR2 is SAAADI. This CDR3 reads CATSTGGTGELFF. The CDR3 DNA reads as TGCGCCACCTCTACAGGGGGCACCGGGGAGCTGTTTTTT.